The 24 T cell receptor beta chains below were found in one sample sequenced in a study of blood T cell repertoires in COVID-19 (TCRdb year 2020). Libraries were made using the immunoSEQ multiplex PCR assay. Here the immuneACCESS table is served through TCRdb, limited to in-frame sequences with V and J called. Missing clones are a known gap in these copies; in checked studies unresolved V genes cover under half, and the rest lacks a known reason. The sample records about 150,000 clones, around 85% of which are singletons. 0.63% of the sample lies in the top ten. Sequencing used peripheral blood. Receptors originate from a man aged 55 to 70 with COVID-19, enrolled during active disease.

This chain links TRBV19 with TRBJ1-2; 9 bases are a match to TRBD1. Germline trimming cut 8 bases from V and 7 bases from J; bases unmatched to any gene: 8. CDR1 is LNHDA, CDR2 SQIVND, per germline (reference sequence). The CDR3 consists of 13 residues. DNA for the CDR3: TGTGCCAGTGGAGGGCGGGACAGGGTTGGCTACACCTTC. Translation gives CASGGRDRVGYTF.

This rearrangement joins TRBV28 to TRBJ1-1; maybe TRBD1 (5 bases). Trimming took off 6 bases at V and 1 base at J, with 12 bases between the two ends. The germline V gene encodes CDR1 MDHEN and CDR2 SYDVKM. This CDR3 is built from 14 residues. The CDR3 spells CASRMGGRNTEAFF. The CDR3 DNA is TGTGCCAGCAGAATGGGGGGGAGGAACACTGAAGCTTTCTTT. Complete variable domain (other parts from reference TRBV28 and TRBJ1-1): DVKVTQSSRYLVKRTGEKVFLECVQDMDHENMFWYRQDPGLGLRLIYFSYDVKMKEKGDIPEGYSVSREKKERFSLILESASTNQTSMYLCASRMGGRNTEAFFGQGTRLTVV.

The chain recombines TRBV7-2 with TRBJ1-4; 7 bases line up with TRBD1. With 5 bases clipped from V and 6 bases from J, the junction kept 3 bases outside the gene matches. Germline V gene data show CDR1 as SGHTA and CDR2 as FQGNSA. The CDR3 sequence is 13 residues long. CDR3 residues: CASSMGTDEKLFF. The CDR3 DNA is TGTGCCAGCAGCATGGGGACAGATGAAAAACTGTTTTTT.

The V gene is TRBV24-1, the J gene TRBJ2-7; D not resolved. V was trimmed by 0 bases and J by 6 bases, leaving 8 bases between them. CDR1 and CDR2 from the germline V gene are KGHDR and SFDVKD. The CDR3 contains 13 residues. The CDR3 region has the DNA TGTGCCACCAGTGATTTGCCAGCGTCCGAGCAGTACTTC. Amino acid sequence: CATSDLPASEQYF.

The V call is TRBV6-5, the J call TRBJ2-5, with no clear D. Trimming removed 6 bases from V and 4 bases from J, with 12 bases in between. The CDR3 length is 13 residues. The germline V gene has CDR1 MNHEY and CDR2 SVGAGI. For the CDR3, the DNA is TGTGCCAGCAGAAAACTTGGCGGAGAGACCCAGTACTTC. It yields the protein CASRKLGGETQYF.

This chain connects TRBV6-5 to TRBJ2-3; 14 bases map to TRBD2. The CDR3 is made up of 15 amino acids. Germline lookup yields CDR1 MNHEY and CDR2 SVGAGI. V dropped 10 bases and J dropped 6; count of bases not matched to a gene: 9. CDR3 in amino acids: CAIGGTSGGPDTQYF. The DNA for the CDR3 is TGTGCCATCGGGGGGACTAGCGGGGGCCCGGATACGCAGTATTTT.

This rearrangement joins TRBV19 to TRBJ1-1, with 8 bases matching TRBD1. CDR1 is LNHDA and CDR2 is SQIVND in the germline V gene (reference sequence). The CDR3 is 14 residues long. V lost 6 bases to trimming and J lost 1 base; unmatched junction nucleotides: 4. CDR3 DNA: TGTGCCAGTAGGACAGGGGCGGCGAACACTGAAGCTTTCTTT. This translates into CASRTGAANTEAFF.

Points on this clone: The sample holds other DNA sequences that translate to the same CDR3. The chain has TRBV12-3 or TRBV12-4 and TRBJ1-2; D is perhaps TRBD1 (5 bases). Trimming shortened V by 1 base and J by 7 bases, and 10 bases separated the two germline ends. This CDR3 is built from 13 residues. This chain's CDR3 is CASSLVRAFGYTF. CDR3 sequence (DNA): TGTGCCAGCAGTTTAGTCAGGGCCTTTGGCTACACCTTC.

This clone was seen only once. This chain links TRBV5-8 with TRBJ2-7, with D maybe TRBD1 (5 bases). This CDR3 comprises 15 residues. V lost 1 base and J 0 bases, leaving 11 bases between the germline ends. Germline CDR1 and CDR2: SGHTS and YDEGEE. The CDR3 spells CASSLPNTGSYEQYF. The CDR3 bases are TGTGCCAGCAGCTTGCCGAATACAGGCTCCTACGAGCAGTACTTC.

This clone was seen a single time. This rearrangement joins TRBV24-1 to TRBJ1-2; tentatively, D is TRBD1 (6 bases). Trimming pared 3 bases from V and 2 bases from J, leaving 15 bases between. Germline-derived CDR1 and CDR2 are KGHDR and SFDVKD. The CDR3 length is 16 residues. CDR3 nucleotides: TGTGCCACCAGTGATCACAAGGGGGGGAGAAACTATGGCTACACCTTC. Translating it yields CATSDHKGGRNYGYTF.

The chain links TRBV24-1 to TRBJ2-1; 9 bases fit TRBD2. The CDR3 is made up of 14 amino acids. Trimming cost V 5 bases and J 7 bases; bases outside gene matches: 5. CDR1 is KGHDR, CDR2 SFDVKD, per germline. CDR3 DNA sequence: TGTGCCACCAGTGGGGGACTAGCTCTAAATGAGCAGTTCTTC. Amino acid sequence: CATSGGLALNEQFF.

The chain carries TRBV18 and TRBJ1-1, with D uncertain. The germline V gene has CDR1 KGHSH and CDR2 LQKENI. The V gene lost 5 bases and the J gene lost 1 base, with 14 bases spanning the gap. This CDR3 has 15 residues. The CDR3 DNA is TGTGCCAGCTCAACATTTCAGGCATCGAACACTGAAGCTTTCTTT. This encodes CASSTFQASNTEAFF.

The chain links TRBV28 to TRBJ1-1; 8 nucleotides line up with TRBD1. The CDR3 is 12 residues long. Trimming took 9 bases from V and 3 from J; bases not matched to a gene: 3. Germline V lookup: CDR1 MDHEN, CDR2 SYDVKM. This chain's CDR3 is CASRTGHTEAFF. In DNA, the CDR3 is TGTGCCAGTAGGACAGGGCACACTGAAGCTTTCTTT. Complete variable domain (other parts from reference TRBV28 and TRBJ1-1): DVKVTQSSRYLVKRTGEKVFLECVQDMDHENMFWYRQDPGLGLRLIYFSYDVKMKEKGDIPEGYSVSREKKERFSLILESASTNQTSMYLCASRTGHTEAFFGQGTRLTVV.

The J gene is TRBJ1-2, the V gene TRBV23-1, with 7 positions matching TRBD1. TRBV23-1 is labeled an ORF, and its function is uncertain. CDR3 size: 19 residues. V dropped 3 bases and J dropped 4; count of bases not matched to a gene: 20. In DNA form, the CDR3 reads TGCGCCAGCAGTCATGCCAGCCGAACTTGGGACAGACACTTCTATGGCTACACCTTC. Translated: CASSHASRTWDRHFYGYTF.

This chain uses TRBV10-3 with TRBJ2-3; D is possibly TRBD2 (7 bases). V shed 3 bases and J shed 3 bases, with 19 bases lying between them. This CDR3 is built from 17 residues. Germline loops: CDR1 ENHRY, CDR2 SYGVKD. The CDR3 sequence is CAISDPLGGQGTDTQYF. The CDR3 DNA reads TGTGCCATCAGTGACCCCCTGGGGGGGCAGGGGACAGATACGCAGTATTTT.

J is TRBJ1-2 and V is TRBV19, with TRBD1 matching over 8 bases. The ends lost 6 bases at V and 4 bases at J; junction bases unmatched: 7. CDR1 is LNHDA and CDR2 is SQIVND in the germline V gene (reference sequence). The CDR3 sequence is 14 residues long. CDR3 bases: TGTGCCAGTAGCACCCGGGACAGGTCCTATGGCTACACCTTC. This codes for CASSTRDRSYGYTF.

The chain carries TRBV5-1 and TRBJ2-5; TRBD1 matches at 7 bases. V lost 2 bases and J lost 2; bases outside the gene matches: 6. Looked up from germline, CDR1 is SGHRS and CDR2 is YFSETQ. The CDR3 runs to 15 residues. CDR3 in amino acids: CASSFTGVGQETQYF. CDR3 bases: TGCGCCAGCAGCTTTACAGGGGTCGGTCAAGAGACCCAGTACTTC.

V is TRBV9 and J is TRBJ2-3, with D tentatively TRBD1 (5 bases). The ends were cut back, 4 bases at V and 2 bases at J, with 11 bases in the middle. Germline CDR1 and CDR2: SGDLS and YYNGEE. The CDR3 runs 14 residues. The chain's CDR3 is CASSLGQNTDTQYF. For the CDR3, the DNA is TGTGCCAGCAGCCTGGGGCAGAACACAGATACGCAGTATTTT.

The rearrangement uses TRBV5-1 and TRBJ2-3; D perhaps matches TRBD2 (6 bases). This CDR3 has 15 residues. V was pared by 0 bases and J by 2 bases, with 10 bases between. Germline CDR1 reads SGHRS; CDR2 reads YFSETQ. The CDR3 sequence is CASSLDSGITDTQYF. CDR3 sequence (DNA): TGCGCCAGCAGCTTGGATAGCGGTATCACAGATACGCAGTATTTT. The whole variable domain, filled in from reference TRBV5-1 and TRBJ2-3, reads KAGVTQTPRYLIKTRGQQVTLSCSPISGHRSVSWYQQTPGQGLQFLFEYFSETQRNKGNFPGRFSGRQFSNSRSEMNVSTLELGDSALYLCASSLDSGITDTQYFGPGTRLTVL.

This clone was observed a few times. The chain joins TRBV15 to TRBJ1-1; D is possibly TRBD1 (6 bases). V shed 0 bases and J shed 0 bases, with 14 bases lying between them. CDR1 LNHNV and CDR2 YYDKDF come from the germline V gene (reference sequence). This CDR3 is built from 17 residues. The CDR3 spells CATSRDHGQMLNTEAFF. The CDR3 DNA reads TGTGCCACCAGCAGAGACCACGGACAGATGTTGAACACTGAAGCTTTCTTT.

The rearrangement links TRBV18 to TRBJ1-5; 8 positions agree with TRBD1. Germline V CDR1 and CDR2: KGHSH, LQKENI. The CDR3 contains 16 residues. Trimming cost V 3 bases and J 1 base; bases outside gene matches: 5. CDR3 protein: CASSPGQGPSNQPQHF. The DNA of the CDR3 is TGTGCCAGCTCACCCGGACAGGGACCCAGCAATCAGCCCCAGCATTTT.

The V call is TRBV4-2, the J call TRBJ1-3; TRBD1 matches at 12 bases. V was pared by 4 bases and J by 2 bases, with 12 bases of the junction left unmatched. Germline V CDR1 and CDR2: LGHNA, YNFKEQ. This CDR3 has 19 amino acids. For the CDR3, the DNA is TGTGCCAGCAGCCCACTCATTGCGGGACAGGGGGCGGCTGGAAACACCATATATTTT. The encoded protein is CASSPLIAGQGAAGNTIYF.

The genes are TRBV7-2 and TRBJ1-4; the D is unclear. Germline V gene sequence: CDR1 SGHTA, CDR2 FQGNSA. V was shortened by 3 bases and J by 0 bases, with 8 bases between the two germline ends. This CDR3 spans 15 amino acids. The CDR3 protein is CASSLKRATNEKLFF. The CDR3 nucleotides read TGTGCCAGCAGCTTGAAACGCGCAACTAATGAAAAACTGTTTTTT.

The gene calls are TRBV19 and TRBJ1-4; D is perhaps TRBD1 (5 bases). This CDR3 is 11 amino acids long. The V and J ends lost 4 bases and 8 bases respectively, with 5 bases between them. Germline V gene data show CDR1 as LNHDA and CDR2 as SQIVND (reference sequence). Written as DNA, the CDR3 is TGTGCCAGTAGTAGGACAGAAAAACTGTTTTTT. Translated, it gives CASSRTEKLFF.